This TCR beta chain originates from a study of blood T cells in healthy people across ages. Primers used in a second PCR of about 6 to 12 cycles were a sample-barcoded 5' primer and a J-beta primer mix. MiXCR was run by TCRdb on the 5' RACE reads, yielding one entry per CDR3 protein. The table lists approximately 780,000 distinct CDR3 sequences, around 25% of them singletons. As to this clonotype: Its antigen is unknown.

Germline V gene data show CDR1 as SGDLS and CDR2 as YYNGEE. Trimming shortened V by 3 bases and J by 8 bases, and 11 bases separated the two germline ends. CDR3 size: 13 residues. Study results and caveats: Researchers said unsorted PBMCs prevented a conclusive naive versus antigen-experienced comparison. No one knew whether donors had CMV, which possibly confounded expanded clonotype changes. Long-lived and aged donors differed, with more naive CD4+ cells and higher diversity in the long-lived.

These data were also reused for a study on T cells of mothers and their children. That source reports: Reads recorded for TCR beta CDR3 numbered over 9 million per mother and approximately 3.2 million per child.

This receptor was taken from a boy aged 5-17 years in good health. The chain is built from TRBV9 and TRBJ1-4; the D is unclear. The specimen was blood. As DNA, the CDR3 is TGTGCCAGCAGCGGGACTAGGGAGGAAAAACTGTTTTTT. It translates to CASSGTREEKLFF. Full variable domain (missing parts from reference TRBV9 and TRBJ1-4): DSGVTQTPKHLITATGQRVTLRCSPRSGDLSVYWYQQSLDQGLQFLIQYYNGEERAKGNILERFSAQQFPDLHSELNLSSLELGDSALYFCASSGTREEKLFFGSGTQLSVL.